This T cell receptor beta chain is drawn from a study of OX40 agonist ivuxolimab in advanced cancers. At the level of the whole study: Ivuxolimab, which targeted the costimulatory receptor OX40 (CD134), was an agonistic, fully human IgG2 monoclonal antibody. Intravenous ivuxolimab was administered to patients every 2 weeks at six dose levels: 0.01, 0.1, 0.3, 1.5, 3 and 10 mg/kg. Of the approximately 54 dose-escalation patients, hepatocellular carcinoma was present in around 20, melanoma in around 15, renal cell carcinoma in 9 and head and neck cancer in 9. A male proportion of roughly 80% and a mean age of approximately 61 years, ranging from 23 to 79, were recorded for the dose-escalation cohort. Prior anti-PD-1, anti-PD-L1 or anti-CTLA-4 therapy was permitted, and approximately 41% of dose-escalation patients had received checkpoint inhibitors. Three dose-escalation patients achieved partial responses, one with hepatocellular carcinoma and two with cutaneous melanoma. Peripheral TCRbeta sequencing aimed to test whether ivuxolimab altered TCR sequence diversity and caused clonal T-cell expansion. The paper describes the monotherapy dose-escalation part (N of about 55 patients) of the phase I trial of ivuxolimab. The paper as a whole reports these results and caveats: Antigen specificity was not determined for the clonally expanded peripheral T cells. Low levels of normalized T-cell clonal expansion were also seen in some nonresponding patients. On average, CD8+ T cells showed more expanded clones than CD4+ T cells after ivuxolimab. In the 0.1-3.0 mg/kg groups, partial responders had among the lowest normalized peripheral clonal expansion, particularly in CD8+ T cells. Clonal expansion of both CD4+ and CD8+ blood T cells was observed from baseline to week 6 at doses 0.1 to 3.0 mg/kg.

Patients with a history of autoimmune disease or receiving systemic immunosuppression were excluded from the trial. Peripheral blood for TCR sequencing was collected from all dose cohorts at baseline, on cycle 4 day 1, and on cycle 7 day 1. The samples were taken from a phase I, first-in-human, multicenter, open-label dose-escalation trial of ivuxolimab. Adults with locally advanced or metastatic melanoma, renal cell carcinoma, hepatocellular carcinoma or head and neck squamous cell carcinoma were enrolled in the trial. CD4+ and CD8+ T cells were sorted separately from peripheral blood before TCR sequencing. The CDR3 goes from the cysteine to the phenylalanine over 13 residues. Only the CDR3 DNA stays, 39 bases, in frame from base 1. Ends trimmed: V by 5 bases, J by 10 bases; bases unmatched to a gene: 8. The germline V gene sets CDR1 to SGHRS and CDR2 to YFSETQ. To sequence the TCRbeta CDR3 region, genomic DNA was isolated from the sorted cells. The immunoSEQ Assay was used to sequence the TCRbeta CDR3 regions. The clones in this table, taken by TCRdb from immuneACCESS, are in-frame only. Not every clone is retained; where verified, under half of the shortfall comes from an unresolved V gene, and the cause of the rest is unknown. The sample table lists around 80,000 clones, around 90% of them with a count of one. 2.5% of the sample belongs to the ten largest clones.

This clone is a singleton in its sample. The antigen this receptor binds is unknown. It has no much larger one-base neighbor in the sample; base qualities were not kept. This sequence was found in an adult with an advanced solid tumor such as melanoma, head and neck, liver or kidney cancer. This material consisted of CD4+ or CD8+ T cells sorted from blood, taken in a trial of the OX40 agonist ivuxolimab. The chain links TRBV5-1 with TRBJ1-4, and 7 bases in between align with TRBD1. The DNA sequence is TGCGCCAGCAGATGGGACAGCCCTGGAAAACTGTTTTTT. Its protein is CASRWDSPGKLFF.